This TCR beta chain stems from a study of multiple sclerosis patients with progressive multifocal leukoencephalopathy. Time point reported: before natalizumab initiation. There are 16 residues in the CDR3. Germline V gene lookup returns CDR1 SGHTA and CDR2 FQGNSA. Trimming took off 1 base at V and 4 bases at J, with 14 bases between the two ends. Clones were read by immunoSEQ multiplex PCR, and TCRdb kept only the in-frame ones, dropping some. This table holds fewer than 35,000 clones, 89% found once. The chain links TRBV7-2 to TRBJ2-1; possible D gene TRBD2, 5 bases. The sequencing input was PBMCs. This clonotype was obtained from a human donor with multiple sclerosis. CDR3 protein: CASSLVRGRIYNEQFF. The CDR3 DNA is TGTGCCAGCAGCTTAGTAAGAGGGCGGATTTACAATGAGCAGTTCTTC.